The clone carrying this T cell receptor beta chain was seen many times. Its target is not known. The data were taken from a study of T-cell reconstitution after alpha-beta-depleted transplantation in children. Study-wide results and caveats: T-cell counts and diversity at one year following transplant were attributed mainly to newly produced T cells. Several hundred expanded graft clones reportedly gave rise to the alpha-beta T cells present about two months after transplant.

CDR1 SGHAT and CDR2 FQNNGV come from the germline V gene. V gave up 0 bases and J gave up 10 bases, with 10 bases separating them. This CDR3 spans 13 amino acids. Molecular barcoding with unique molecular identifiers was used for the TCRbeta library. TCRdb processed the PCR reads anew with MiXCR; each CDR3 protein has one entry. Counted here are fewer than 350,000 distinct CDR3 sequences, 10% occurring once; the ten biggest clones make up 7.5%. Sequencing was performed on PBMCs, taken before TCRalphabeta/CD19-depleted stem cell transplant. This TCR was recovered from a boy in the first two years of life with acute myeloid leukemia, due to receive a stem cell transplant. The V call is TRBV11-2, the J call TRBJ2-1, with D possibly being TRBD1 or TRBD2 (5 bases each). CDR3 loop: CASSLDRGREQFF. CDR3 coding DNA: TGTGCCAGCAGCTTAGATCGGGGCCGGGAGCAGTTCTTC.